Included here is one T cell receptor (beta chain) sequence, with context. Method: immunoSEQ multiplex PCR; TCRdb's copy keeps in-frame clones and lacks some. The sample lists about 100,000 clones; more than 85% were seen once. The data are from a study of blood T cell repertoires in COVID-19. Overall study context: Sample material is recorded as cDNA or gDNA derived from T cells, B-cell-depleted T cells, or PBMCs.

V lost 7 bases to trimming and J lost 7 bases; unmatched junction nucleotides: 11. This CDR3 has 14 residues. Germline CDR1 and CDR2: MDHEN and SYDVKM. This rearrangement joins TRBV28 to TRBJ2-7; 9 nucleotides align to TRBD1. The sequenced sample consisted of peripheral blood. The clonotype was recovered from a man younger than 45 in a cohort sampled during active COVID-19. CDR3 region: CASTPGQGTREQYF. CDR3 in DNA: TGTGCCAGCACCCCGGGACAGGGAACGAGGGAGCAGTACTTC.